The entry below describes one T cell receptor (beta chain). Its matching antigen is unknown. TCRdb's table, derived via immunoSEQ multiplex PCR, lists solely in-frame clones and lacks some. Counted here are tens of thousands of clones, 93% occurring once; the ten biggest clones make up approximately 5.9%. This entry comes from a study of siplizumab effects on memory and regulatory T cells. Study observations and caveats: Suppression by proliferating Tregs derived from siplizumab cultures was not verified. A major contribution to the alloresponse seemed to be made by naive T cells, which seemed more diverse than memory cells. The drug siplizumab significantly decreased the alloreactive sequences that could be traced to unstimulated CD4+ memory cells.

Germline lookup yields CDR1 SGDLS and CDR2 YYNGEE. Trimming stripped 4 bases from V and 2 bases from J, with 10 bases between. CDR3 length equals 13 residues. This sequence originates from a human donor in good health. The chain employs TRBV9 and TRBJ2-7; no clear D. Material for sequencing was CD8+ T cells sorted from blood. The CDR3, as DNA: TGTGCCAGCAGCCCAAATGGGCCCTACGAGCAGTACTTC. It translates to CASSPNGPYEQYF.